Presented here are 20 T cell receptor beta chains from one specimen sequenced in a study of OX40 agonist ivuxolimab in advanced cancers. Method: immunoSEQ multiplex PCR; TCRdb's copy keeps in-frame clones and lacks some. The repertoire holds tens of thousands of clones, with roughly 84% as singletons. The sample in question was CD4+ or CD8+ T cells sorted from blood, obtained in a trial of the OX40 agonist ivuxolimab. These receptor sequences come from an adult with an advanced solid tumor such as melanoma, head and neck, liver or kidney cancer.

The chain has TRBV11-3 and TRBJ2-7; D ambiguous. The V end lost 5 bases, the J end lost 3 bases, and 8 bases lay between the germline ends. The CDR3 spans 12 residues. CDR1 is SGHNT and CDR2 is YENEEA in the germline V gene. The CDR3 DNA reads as TGTGCCAGCAGCCCGGGCCTCTACGAGCAGTACTTC. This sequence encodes CASSPGLYEQYF.

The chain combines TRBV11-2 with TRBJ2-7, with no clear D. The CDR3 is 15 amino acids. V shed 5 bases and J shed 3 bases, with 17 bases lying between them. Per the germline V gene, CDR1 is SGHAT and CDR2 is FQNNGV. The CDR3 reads CASSGGYSLYYEQYF. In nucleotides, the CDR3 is TGTGCCAGCAGCGGCGGTTACAGCCTTTACTACGAGCAGTACTTC.

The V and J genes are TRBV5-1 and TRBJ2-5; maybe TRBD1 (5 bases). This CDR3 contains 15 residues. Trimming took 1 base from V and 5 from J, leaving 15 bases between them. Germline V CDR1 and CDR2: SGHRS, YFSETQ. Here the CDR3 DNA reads TGCGCCAGCAGCTTGACCCCCTCAGGGTTTGAGACCCAGTACTTC. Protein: CASSLTPSGFETQYF.

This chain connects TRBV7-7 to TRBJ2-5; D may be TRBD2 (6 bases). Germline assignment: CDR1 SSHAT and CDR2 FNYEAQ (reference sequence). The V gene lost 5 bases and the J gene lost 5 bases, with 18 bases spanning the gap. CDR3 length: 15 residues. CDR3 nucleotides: TGTGCCAGCAGCGCCGGGTCCTGGGACTCGGAGACCCAGTACTTC. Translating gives CASSAGSWDSETQYF.

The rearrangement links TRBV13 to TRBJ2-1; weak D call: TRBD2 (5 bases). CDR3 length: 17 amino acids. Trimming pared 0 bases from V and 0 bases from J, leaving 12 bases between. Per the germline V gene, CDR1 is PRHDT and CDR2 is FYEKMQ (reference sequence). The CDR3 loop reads CASSLGYLSGSYNEQFF. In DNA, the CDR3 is TGTGCCAGCAGCTTAGGGTATCTCAGCGGCTCCTACAATGAGCAGTTCTTC.

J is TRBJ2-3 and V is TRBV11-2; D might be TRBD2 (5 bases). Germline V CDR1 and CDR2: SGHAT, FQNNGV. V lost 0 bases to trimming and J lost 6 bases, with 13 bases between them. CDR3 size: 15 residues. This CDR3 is CASSLEPGFRDTQYF. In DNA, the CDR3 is TGTGCCAGCAGCTTAGAGCCGGGATTTAGGGATACGCAGTATTTT.

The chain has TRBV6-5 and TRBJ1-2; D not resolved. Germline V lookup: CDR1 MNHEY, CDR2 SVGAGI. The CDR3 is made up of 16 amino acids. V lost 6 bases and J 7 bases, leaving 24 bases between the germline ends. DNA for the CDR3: TGTGCCAGCAGCTACGGACGGCCGGGAAACCAAGGTGGCTACACCTTC. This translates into CASSYGRPGNQGGYTF.

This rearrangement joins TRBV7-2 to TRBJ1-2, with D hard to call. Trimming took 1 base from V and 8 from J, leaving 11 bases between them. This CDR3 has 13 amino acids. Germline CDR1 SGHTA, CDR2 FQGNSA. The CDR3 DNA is TGTGCCAGCAGCTTAGAGGGCACCCCGGGCTACACCTTC. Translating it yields CASSLEGTPGYTF.

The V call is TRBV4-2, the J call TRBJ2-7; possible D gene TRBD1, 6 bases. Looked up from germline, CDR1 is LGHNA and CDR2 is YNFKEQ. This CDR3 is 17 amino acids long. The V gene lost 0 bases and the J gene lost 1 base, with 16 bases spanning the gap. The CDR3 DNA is TGTGCCAGCAGCCAAGAAAGTGGGACACCACTATCCTACGAGCAGTACTTC. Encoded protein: CASSQESGTPLSYEQYF.

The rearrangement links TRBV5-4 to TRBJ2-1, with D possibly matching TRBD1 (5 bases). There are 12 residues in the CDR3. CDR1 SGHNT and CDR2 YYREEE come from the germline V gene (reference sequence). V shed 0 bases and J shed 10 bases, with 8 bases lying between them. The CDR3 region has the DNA TGTGCCAGCAGCTTGGTAGGGGTCGAGCAGTTCTTC. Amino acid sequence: CASSLVGVEQFF.

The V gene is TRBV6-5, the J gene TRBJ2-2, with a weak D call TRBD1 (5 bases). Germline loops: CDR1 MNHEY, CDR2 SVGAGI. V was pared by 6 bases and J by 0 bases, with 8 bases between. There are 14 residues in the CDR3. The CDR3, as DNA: TGTGCCAGCAGCTGGACATCGAACACCGGGGAGCTGTTTTTT. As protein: CASSWTSNTGELFF.

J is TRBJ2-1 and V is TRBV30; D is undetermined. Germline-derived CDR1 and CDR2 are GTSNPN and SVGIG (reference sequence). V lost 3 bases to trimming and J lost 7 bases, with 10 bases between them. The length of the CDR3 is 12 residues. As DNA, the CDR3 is TGTGCCTGGAGCGGTTTCTCTAATGAGCAGTTCTTC. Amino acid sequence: CAWSGFSNEQFF.

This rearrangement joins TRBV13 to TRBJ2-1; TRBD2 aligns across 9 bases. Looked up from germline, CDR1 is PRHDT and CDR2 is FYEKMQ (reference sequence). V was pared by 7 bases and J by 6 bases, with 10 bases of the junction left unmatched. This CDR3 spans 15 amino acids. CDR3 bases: TGTGCCAGCACCTTTGGGTTAGCGGGAGCCAATGAGCAGTTCTTC. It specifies CASTFGLAGANEQFF.

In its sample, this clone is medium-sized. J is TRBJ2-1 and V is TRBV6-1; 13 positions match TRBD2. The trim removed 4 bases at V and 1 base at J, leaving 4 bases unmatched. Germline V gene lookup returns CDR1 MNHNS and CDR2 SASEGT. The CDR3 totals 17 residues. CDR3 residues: CASSGGTSGDSYNEQFF. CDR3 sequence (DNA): TGTGCCAGCAGTGGGGGGACTAGCGGGGATTCCTACAATGAGCAGTTCTTC.

The CDR3 loop reads CASSFSSSSGNTIYF. In DNA, the CDR3 is TGTGCCAGCAGTTTTTCCTCTAGCTCTGGAAACACCATATATTTT. The genes are TRBV27 and TRBJ1-3; D is undetermined. V was pared by 3 bases and J by 0 bases, with 9 bases between. Germline V lookup: CDR1 MNHEY, CDR2 SMNVEV (reference sequence). The CDR3 spans 15 residues.

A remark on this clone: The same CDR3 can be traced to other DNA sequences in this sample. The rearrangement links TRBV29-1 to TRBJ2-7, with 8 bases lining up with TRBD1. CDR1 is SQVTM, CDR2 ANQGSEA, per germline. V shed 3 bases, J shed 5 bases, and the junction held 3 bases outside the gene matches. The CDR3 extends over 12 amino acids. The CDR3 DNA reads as TGCAGCGTTGACCAGGGGGCCAACGAGCAGTACTTC. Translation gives CSVDQGANEQYF.

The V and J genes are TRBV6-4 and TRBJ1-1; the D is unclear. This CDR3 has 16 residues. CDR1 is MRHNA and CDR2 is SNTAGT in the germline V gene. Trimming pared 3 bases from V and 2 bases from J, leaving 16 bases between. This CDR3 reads CASSEAFGGINTEAFF. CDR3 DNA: TGTGCCAGCAGTGAGGCCTTCGGTGGGATCAACACTGAAGCTTTCTTT.

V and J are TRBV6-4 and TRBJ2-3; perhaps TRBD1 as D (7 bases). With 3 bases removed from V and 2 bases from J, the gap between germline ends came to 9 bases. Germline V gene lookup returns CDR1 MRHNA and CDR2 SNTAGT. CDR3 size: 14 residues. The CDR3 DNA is TGTGCCAGCAGTGAGGAGGGGGCCACAGATACGCAGTATTTT. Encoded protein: CASSEEGATDTQYF.

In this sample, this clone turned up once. CDR3 nucleotides: TGTGCCAGCAGCTTAGTAGTGGGAACTAATGAAAAACTGTTTTTT. This translates into CASSLVVGTNEKLFF. The V gene is TRBV7-8, the J gene TRBJ1-4; D remains unclear. The germline CDR1 and CDR2 sequences are SGHVS and FQNEAQ. This CDR3 comprises 15 residues. The ends were cut back, 1 base at V and 1 base at J, with 7 bases in the middle.

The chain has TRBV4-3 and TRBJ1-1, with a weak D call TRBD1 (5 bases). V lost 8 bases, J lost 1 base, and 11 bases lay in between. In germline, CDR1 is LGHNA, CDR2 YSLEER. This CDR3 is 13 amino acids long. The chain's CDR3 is CASGGEGNTEAFF. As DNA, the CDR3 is TGCGCCAGCGGGGGGGAGGGGAACACTGAAGCTTTCTTT.